This T cell receptor (beta chain) was identified during a study of radiotherapy plus CTLA-4 blockade in lung cancer. Study-wide background: Objective responses were documented in around 19% of patients, with disease control in approximately 32%.

Assay: immunoSEQ multiplex PCR; the TCRdb copy retains only in-frame clones and omits some. The sample records tens of thousands of clones, 85% to 90% being singletons. Broader study findings: Response, reportedly, was best predicted by interferon-beta along with early blood T cell clone dynamics. There was expansion of tumor-derived TCR clones in blood after radiotherapy plus ipilimumab.

Trimming removed 6 bases at V and 0 bases at J, with 9 bases between. The germline V gene encodes CDR1 MNHEY and CDR2 SVGAGI. This CDR3 is built from 14 residues. About this clone: Its cognate antigen is unknown.

Patients had chemo-refractory metastatic non-small-cell lung cancer and received focal radiation plus CTLA-4 blockade that used ipilimumab. This specimen consisted of peripheral blood, obtained from a patient treated with radiotherapy plus ipilimumab. This TCR was sampled from a human donor with non-small cell lung cancer that progressed on radiotherapy plus ipilimumab. V usage is TRBV6-5 and J usage is TRBJ2-4; a possible D gene is TRBD2 (6 bases). In DNA form, the CDR3 reads TGTGCCAGCAGGGAGGGTCCAGCCAAAAACATTCAGTACTTC. This codes for CASREGPAKNIQYF.